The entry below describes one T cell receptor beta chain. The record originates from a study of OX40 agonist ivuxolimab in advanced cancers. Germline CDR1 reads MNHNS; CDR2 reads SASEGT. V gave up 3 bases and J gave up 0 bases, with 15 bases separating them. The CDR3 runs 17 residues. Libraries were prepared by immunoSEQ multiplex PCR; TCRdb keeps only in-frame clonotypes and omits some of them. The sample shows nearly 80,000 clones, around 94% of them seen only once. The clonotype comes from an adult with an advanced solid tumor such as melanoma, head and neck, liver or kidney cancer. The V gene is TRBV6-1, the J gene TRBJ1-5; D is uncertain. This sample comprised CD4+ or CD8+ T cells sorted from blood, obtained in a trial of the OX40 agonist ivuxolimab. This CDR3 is CASSDPPRTASNQPQHF. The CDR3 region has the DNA TGTGCCAGCAGTGATCCCCCTCGGACCGCTAGCAATCAGCCCCAGCATTTT.